The rows below give T cell receptor beta chains drawn from one sample of a study of blood T cell repertoires in COVID-19. TCRdb's table, derived via immunoSEQ multiplex PCR, lists solely in-frame clones and lacks some. The data contain roughly 150,000 clones, over 70% of them singletons. Sequencing was done on a sample of peripheral blood. The source of these receptors is a woman in her 70s who had recovered from COVID-19. Each CDR3 is given with its conserved first and last residue. A D gene is named only where the DNA matches it firmly. Clone size is stated in some rows and not others, as once, few, many or a class when expanded.

clone_size: .; j_call: TRBJ1-5; v_call: TRBV4-1; d_call: TRBD1; cdr3_aa: CASSQVSGWGQGSQPQHF; cdr3_nt: TGCGCCAGCAGCCAAGTTTCGGGTTGGGGACAGGGGTCCCAGCCCCAGCATTTT
clone_size: .; j_call: TRBJ2-3; v_call: TRBV7-2; d_call: TRBD2; cdr3_aa: CASSLTAGLRDTQYF; cdr3_nt: TGTGCCAGCAGCTTAACGGCGGGACTACGGGATACGCAGTATTTT
clone_size: .; j_call: TRBJ1-1; v_call: TRBV18; d_call: TRBD1; cdr3_aa: CASSPPAGTGTAFF; cdr3_nt: TGTGCCAGCTCACCACCGGCAGGGACAGGGACCGCTTTCTTT
clone_size: .; j_call: TRBJ1-2; v_call: TRBV5-1; d_call: .; cdr3_aa: CASSLGAGYGYTF; cdr3_nt: TGCGCCAGCAGCTTGGGGGCAGGGTATGGCTACACCTTC
clone_size: .; j_call: TRBJ2-2; v_call: TRBV19; d_call: TRBD1; cdr3_aa: CASSIPSTGAGELFF; cdr3_nt: TGTGCCAGTAGTATACCCAGCACAGGGGCCGGGGAGCTGTTTTTT
clone_size: few; j_call: TRBJ2-2; v_call: TRBV6-5; d_call: .; cdr3_aa: CASPMGPNTGELFF; cdr3_nt: TGTGCCAGCCCGATGGGCCCGAACACCGGGGAGCTGTTTTTT
clone_size: .; j_call: TRBJ2-7; v_call: TRBV7-8; d_call: .; cdr3_aa: CASSPRGGTASYEQYF; cdr3_nt: TGTGCCAGCAGCCCCAGGGGCGGGACAGCCTCCTACGAGCAGTACTTC
clone_size: .; j_call: TRBJ2-6; v_call: TRBV19; d_call: .; cdr3_aa: CASTDRSRLGANVLTF; cdr3_nt: TGTGCCAGTACCGACAGGAGCCGTCTGGGGGCCAACGTCCTGACTTTC
clone_size: .; j_call: TRBJ2-5; v_call: TRBV10-3; d_call: .; cdr3_aa: CAISDGETQYF; cdr3_nt: TGTGCCATCAGTGACGGAGAGACCCAGTACTTC
clone_size: .; j_call: TRBJ2-1; v_call: TRBV4-3; d_call: TRBD2; cdr3_aa: CASSPGLAGGPLYNEQFF; cdr3_nt: TGCGCCAGCAGCCCAGGACTAGCGGGAGGGCCACTCTACAATGAGCAGTTCTTC
clone_size: .; j_call: TRBJ1-5; v_call: TRBV28; d_call: TRBD1; cdr3_aa: CASRTGGLGQPQHF; cdr3_nt: TGTGCCAGCAGGACAGGGGGACTCGGTCAGCCCCAGCATTTT
clone_size: .; j_call: TRBJ2-1; v_call: TRBV11-1; d_call: TRBD2; cdr3_aa: CASSGRGDSYNEQFF; cdr3_nt: TGTGCCAGCAGCGGGCGGGGGGACTCCTACAATGAGCAGTTCTTC
clone_size: .; j_call: TRBJ1-3; v_call: TRBV19; d_call: .; cdr3_aa: CASSRSGNTIYF; cdr3_nt: TGTGCCAGTAGCCGCTCTGGAAACACCATATATTTT
clone_size: .; j_call: TRBJ1-5; v_call: TRBV28; d_call: .; cdr3_aa: CASSLGASQPQHF; cdr3_nt: TGTGCCAGCAGTTTAGGGGCATCTCAGCCCCAGCATTTT
clone_size: .; j_call: TRBJ1-4; v_call: TRBV12-5; d_call: .; cdr3_aa: CASEGSTLFF; cdr3_nt: TGTGCTAGTGAAGGGAGCACACTGTTTTTT
clone_size: .; j_call: TRBJ2-2; v_call: TRBV7-8; d_call: .; cdr3_aa: CASSLGGTGTGELFF; cdr3_nt: TGTGCCAGCAGCTTAGGGGGCACCGGCACCGGGGAGCTGTTTTTT
clone_size: .; j_call: TRBJ1-4; v_call: TRBV5-4; d_call: .; cdr3_aa: CASSPSPDRINEKLFF; cdr3_nt: TGTGCCAGCAGCCCCTCCCCCGACAGGATAAATGAAAAACTGTTTTTT
clone_size: .; j_call: TRBJ2-7; v_call: TRBV5-1; d_call: .; cdr3_aa: CASSTGTYEQYF; cdr3_nt: TGCGCCAGCAGCACCGGGACCTACGAGCAGTACTTC
clone_size: .; j_call: TRBJ2-1; v_call: TRBV5-4; d_call: TRBD2; cdr3_aa: CASSRTSGGSSYNEQFF; cdr3_nt: TGTGCCAGCAGCCGGACTAGCGGGGGGAGCTCCTACAATGAGCAGTTCTTC
clone_size: .; j_call: TRBJ2-7; v_call: TRBV28; d_call: TRBD2; cdr3_aa: CASGLAGEEQYF; cdr3_nt: TGTGCCTCGGGGCTAGCGGGAGAGGAGCAGTACTTC
clone_size: once; j_call: TRBJ1-2; v_call: TRBV7-3; d_call: .; cdr3_aa: CASSRGGPGDGYTF; cdr3_nt: TGTGCCAGCAGCCGCGGCGGGCCTGGGGATGGCTACACCTTC
clone_size: .; j_call: TRBJ2-3; v_call: TRBV5-1; d_call: .; cdr3_aa: CASSPRDSSTDTQYF; cdr3_nt: TGCGCCAGCAGCCCCCGGGACTCAAGCACAGATACGCAGTATTTT
clone_size: .; j_call: TRBJ2-1; v_call: TRBV10-3; d_call: TRBD2; cdr3_aa: CAISVSSGDNEQFF; cdr3_nt: TGTGCCATCAGTGTGAGTAGCGGGGACAATGAGCAGTTCTTC
clone_size: .; j_call: TRBJ1-1; v_call: TRBV7-9; d_call: .; cdr3_aa: CASRIGRGSQNTEAFF; cdr3_nt: TGTGCCAGCCGAATAGGGCGGGGGTCCCAGAACACTGAAGCTTTCTTT
clone_size: once; j_call: TRBJ1-2; v_call: TRBV29-1; d_call: TRBD1; cdr3_aa: CSVARLRGQGSYGYTF; cdr3_nt: TGCAGCGTTGCGAGATTAAGAGGACAGGGGAGCTATGGCTACACCTTC
clone_size: .; j_call: TRBJ1-4; v_call: TRBV2; d_call: TRBD1; cdr3_aa: CASKRGQRNEKLFF; cdr3_nt: TGTGCCAGCAAAAGGGGACAGCGGAATGAAAAACTGTTTTTT
clone_size: .; j_call: TRBJ1-2; v_call: TRBV5-1; d_call: .; cdr3_aa: CASSSTEFLYGYTF; cdr3_nt: TGCGCCAGCAGCTCCACCGAGTTTCTCTATGGCTACACCTTC
clone_size: .; j_call: TRBJ1-2; v_call: TRBV5-1; d_call: .; cdr3_aa: CASSLAGVGHYGYTF; cdr3_nt: TGCGCCAGCAGCTTGGCCGGTGTTGGGCACTATGGCTACACCTTC
clone_size: once; j_call: TRBJ2-2; v_call: TRBV9; d_call: .; cdr3_aa: CASSWGRLNTGELFF; cdr3_nt: TGTGCCAGCAGCTGGGGCAGGTTAAACACCGGGGAGCTGTTTTTT
clone_size: .; j_call: TRBJ1-5; v_call: TRBV18; d_call: .; cdr3_aa: CASSRDTQAGPQHF; cdr3_nt: TGTGCCAGCTCAAGGGACACCCAGGCAGGGCCCCAGCATTTT
clone_size: .; j_call: TRBJ2-7; v_call: TRBV5-1; d_call: .; cdr3_aa: CASRPGLTGRYEQYF; cdr3_nt: TGCGCCAGCAGGCCAGGACTAACCGGACGCTACGAGCAGTACTTC
clone_size: .; j_call: TRBJ1-2; v_call: TRBV19; d_call: .; cdr3_aa: CASNPQGIGGYTF; cdr3_nt: TGTGCCAGTAACCCCCAGGGGATAGGGGGCTACACCTTC
clone_size: .; j_call: TRBJ2-7; v_call: TRBV29-1; d_call: .; cdr3_aa: CSVGGGGYEQYF; cdr3_nt: TGCAGCGTTGGAGGGGGAGGGTACGAGCAGTACTTC
clone_size: .; j_call: TRBJ2-7; v_call: TRBV5-1; d_call: TRBD1; cdr3_aa: CASSPGGRGPYEQYF; cdr3_nt: TGCGCCAGCAGCCCAGGGGGTAGGGGGCCCTACGAGCAGTACTTC
clone_size: .; j_call: TRBJ2-7; v_call: TRBV29-1; d_call: TRBD1; cdr3_aa: CSVGGGQGAREQYF; cdr3_nt: TGCAGCGTTGGCGGGGGACAGGGGGCTCGGGAGCAGTACTTC
clone_size: .; j_call: TRBJ2-7; v_call: TRBV5-1; d_call: .; cdr3_aa: CASSEFPGEQQYF; cdr3_nt: TGCGCCAGCAGTGAGTTCCCAGGGGAACAGCAGTACTTC
clone_size: few; j_call: TRBJ2-5; v_call: TRBV7-9; d_call: .; cdr3_aa: CASRSRGPQETQYF; cdr3_nt: TGTGCCAGCAGGTCGCGGGGGCCCCAAGAGACCCAGTACTTC
clone_size: .; j_call: TRBJ2-5; v_call: TRBV5-4; d_call: TRBD2; cdr3_aa: CASSSKGTSGSRETQYF; cdr3_nt: TGTGCCAGCAGCTCTAAGGGGACTAGCGGGAGTAGGGAGACCCAGTACTTC
clone_size: .; j_call: TRBJ2-7; v_call: TRBV12-3/TRBV12-4; d_call: TRBD2; cdr3_aa: CASSPGLAASEYF; cdr3_nt: TGTGCCAGCAGCCCGGGACTAGCGGCCTCCGAGTACTTC
clone_size: .; j_call: TRBJ1-6; v_call: TRBV5-1; d_call: .; cdr3_aa: CASSLEVTENNSPLHF; cdr3_nt: TGCGCCAGCAGCTTGGAGGTGACAGAGAATAATTCACCCCTCCACTTT
clone_size: .; j_call: TRBJ2-1; v_call: TRBV4-3; d_call: TRBD2; cdr3_aa: CASSRGRAGYNEQFF; cdr3_nt: TGCGCCAGCAGCCGCGGGAGGGCCGGCTACAATGAGCAGTTCTTC
clone_size: .; j_call: TRBJ2-5; v_call: TRBV5-8; d_call: .; cdr3_aa: CASSLAGDTQETQYF; cdr3_nt: TGTGCCAGCAGCTTGGCGGGAGACACCCAAGAGACCCAGTACTTC
clone_size: .; j_call: TRBJ2-5; v_call: TRBV5-1; d_call: TRBD2; cdr3_aa: CASSFMTGGREETQYF; cdr3_nt: TGCGCCAGCAGCTTTATGACGGGAGGACGCGAAGAGACCCAGTACTTC
clone_size: .; j_call: TRBJ2-7; v_call: TRBV6-2/TRBV6-3; d_call: .; cdr3_aa: CASSYPDGRYEQYF; cdr3_nt: TGTGCCAGCAGTTACCCGGATGGGCGCTACGAGCAGTACTTC
clone_size: .; j_call: TRBJ1-5; v_call: TRBV18; d_call: .; cdr3_aa: CASTEGFAQPQHF; cdr3_nt: TGTGCCAGTACCGAGGGATTTGCTCAGCCCCAGCATTTT
clone_size: .; j_call: TRBJ1-2; v_call: TRBV19; d_call: TRBD1; cdr3_aa: CASSMVAGGASPDGYTF; cdr3_nt: TGTGCCAGTAGTATGGTCGCAGGGGGCGCCTCTCCCGATGGCTACACCTTC
clone_size: once; j_call: TRBJ1-1; v_call: TRBV19; d_call: .; cdr3_aa: CASSIRGGEAFF; cdr3_nt: TGTGCCAGTAGTATTCGGGGGGGTGAAGCTTTCTTT
clone_size: .; j_call: TRBJ1-4; v_call: TRBV11-2; d_call: .; cdr3_aa: CASSAAGGNEKLFF; cdr3_nt: TGTGCCAGCAGCGCCGCGGGGGGGAATGAAAAACTGTTTTTT
clone_size: .; j_call: TRBJ2-2; v_call: TRBV7-3; d_call: .; cdr3_aa: CASSLTSQGRRGGELFF; cdr3_nt: TGTGCCAGCAGCTTAACGTCCCAAGGGCGCCGGGGTGGGGAGCTGTTTTTT
clone_size: .; j_call: TRBJ2-1; v_call: TRBV7-9; d_call: TRBD2; cdr3_aa: CASSLGWGGLGDNEQFF; cdr3_nt: TGTGCCAGCAGCTTAGGTTGGGGGGGACTAGGGGACAATGAGCAGTTCTTC
clone_size: .; j_call: TRBJ2-1; v_call: TRBV18; d_call: .; cdr3_aa: CASSRGRSDYNEQFF; cdr3_nt: TGTGCCAGCTCCCGAGGAAGGAGTGACTACAATGAGCAGTTCTTC
clone_size: few; j_call: TRBJ1-5; v_call: TRBV28; d_call: .; cdr3_aa: CASTPGGVRQPQHF; cdr3_nt: TGTGCCAGCACCCCCGGAGGGGTCAGGCAGCCCCAGCATTTT
clone_size: .; j_call: TRBJ1-2; v_call: TRBV3-1/TRBV3-2; d_call: .; cdr3_aa: CASTPAGSPYGYTF; cdr3_nt: TGTGCCAGCACCCCCGCCGGGAGCCCGTATGGCTACACCTTC
clone_size: .; j_call: TRBJ1-3; v_call: TRBV4-3; d_call: .; cdr3_aa: CASSQDITGSGNTIYF; cdr3_nt: TGCGCCAGCAGCCAAGATATAACGGGGTCTGGAAACACCATATATTTT
clone_size: .; j_call: TRBJ2-5; v_call: TRBV5-1; d_call: .; cdr3_aa: CASSTYPYREETQYF; cdr3_nt: TGCGCCAGCAGCACATACCCCTACCGGGAGGAGACCCAGTACTTC
clone_size: .; j_call: TRBJ1-1; v_call: TRBV5-1; d_call: TRBD1; cdr3_aa: CASSHNPDRGF; cdr3_nt: TGCGCCAGCAGCCATAACCCCGACAGGGGCTTT
clone_size: .; j_call: TRBJ1-4; v_call: TRBV7-9; d_call: TRBD1; cdr3_aa: CASSPQTGGGEKLFF; cdr3_nt: TGTGCCAGCAGCCCTCAGACAGGGGGAGGTGAAAAACTGTTTTTT
clone_size: .; j_call: TRBJ2-7; v_call: TRBV3-1/TRBV3-2; d_call: TRBD2; cdr3_aa: CASTPIGGRSYEQYF; cdr3_nt: TGTGCCAGCACCCCCATAGGCGGGAGGTCCTACGAGCAGTACTTC
clone_size: .; j_call: TRBJ1-3; v_call: TRBV30; d_call: TRBD1; cdr3_aa: CAWSRDSQNTIYF; cdr3_nt: TGTGCCTGGAGCCGGGACAGCCAAAACACCATATATTTT
clone_size: once; j_call: TRBJ1-2; v_call: TRBV27; d_call: TRBD1; cdr3_aa: CASSSQGVYGYTF; cdr3_nt: TGTGCCAGCAGTTCACAGGGGGTCTATGGCTACACCTTC